The subject of this entry is one TCR beta chain. This clone was recorded only once. Its antigen has not been determined. Nothing much larger sits one base from this clone, and base qualities are not available. These data belong to a study of blood T cell repertoires in COVID-19 (dated by TCRdb to 2020 to 2022). General notes on the study: Collaborator samples came from the United States, Italy and Spain and covered acute and convalescent phases of COVID-19. The prospective study material was composed of cDNA or gDNA derived from T cells, B-cell-depleted T cells, or PBMCs. Subjects who had been exposed to COVID-19, were actively infected with it, or had recovered from it provided the deeply sampled blood TCRbeta repertoires that made up the dataset. The repertoires were released in a freely available public database meant as a resource for research on the immune response to SARS-CoV-2. Samples came from the ongoing ImmuneRACE study (first 160 participants) plus 1,254 subjects from 6 global collaborators. Sample metadata almost always included a de-identified subject ID, COVID-19 status, age in years and sex. Where HLA class I and class II types were available, the types were taken from metadata supplied by the sample provider, not from assay-based typing.

Collaborating institutions collected whole blood in K2EDTA tubes following their own protocols. For TCRbeta analysis, collaborator samples were shipped as frozen whole blood, as isolated PBMCs, or as DNA extracted from either sample type. TCRbeta CDR3 regions were amplified from genomic DNA by means of the immunoSEQ Assay, a bias-controlled multiplex PCR. The original methods were these. The number of nucleated cells in each sample was estimated by amplification of reference gene primers within the assay. To quantify the absolute abundance of each unique TCRbeta CDR3 rearrangement, sequence reads were collapsed and filtered. For each sample, productive Simpson clonality was calculated as the square root of Simpson's diversity index over productive rearrangements. The clones in this table, taken by TCRdb from immuneACCESS, are in-frame only. Not every clone is retained; where verified, under half of the shortfall comes from an unresolved V gene, and the cause of the rest is unknown. The DNA gave D and trimming, while V, J and clone size come from that table. The sample yields more than 55,000 clones; 92% were counted once. The ten largest clonotypes hold about 4.6% of the sample.

What the work shows at the level of the full study, not this receptor alone: The amount of clinical and demographic metadata varied by source and participant and was provided uncurated.

CDR1 SQVTM and CDR2 ANQGSEA were looked up in the germline V gene. The CDR3 runs 12 amino acids, cysteine and phenylalanine included. Only the CDR3 portion is preserved as DNA: 36 bases, with reading frame beginning at the first base. V sheds 6 bases and J sheds 4 bases, leaving 10 bases between their ends. Sequenced material: peripheral blood. Recombination connected TRBV29-1 to TRBJ1-5, with no confidently assigned D gene. This receptor was obtained from a man over 45 with active COVID-19. The CDR3 sequence is CSVGDGNQPQHF. The bases read TGCAGCGTGGGAGACGGTAATCAGCCCCAGCATTTT.